This note documents a single T cell receptor (beta chain) sequence. With 5 bases clipped from V and 4 bases from J, the junction kept 4 bases outside the gene matches. Germline lookup yields CDR1 MNHEY and CDR2 SVGAGI. The length of the CDR3 is 13 residues. These data come from a study of blood T cell repertoires in COVID-19. At the level of the study: Researchers got acute and convalescent COVID-19 samples from the United States, Italy and Spain.

Only in-frame clones appear in the TCRdb table, and some are missing; sequencing was by immunoSEQ multiplex PCR. Of hundreds of thousands of clones in the sample, roughly 79% were seen once. The TCR originated in a woman of 80 years or more with acute or convalescent COVID-19. The chain couples TRBV6-5 to TRBJ2-5; 7 nucleotides line up with TRBD2. Sequencing was carried out using peripheral blood. The CDR3 DNA reads as TGTGCCAGCAGTCGCGCGGGAGCAGAGACCCAGTACTTC. It encodes CASSRAGAETQYF.